These T cell receptor beta chains were read from a single sample in a study of graft-versus-host responses after intestinal transplantation. The method was immunoSEQ multiplex PCR; TCRdb's version includes in-frame clones alone and lacks a portion of them. The sample consists of some 93,000 clones, 90% to 95% of them appearing once. Antigen specificity for these receptors is unknown. This sample comprised unstimulated CD8+ T cells sorted from spleen or lymph node cells, obtained before intestinal transplant. The source of these receptors is a human donor who received an intestinal transplant. The CDR3 runs from the conserved cysteine through the conserved F or W. Fields, in order: D gene, V gene, clone size, J gene, CDR3 protein, CDR3 DNA. D genes are given only for firm matches. Clone size, where shown, is once, few, many, or a class for clones that have expanded.

D gene: NA
V gene: TRBV7-2
clone size: NA
J gene: TRBJ2-6
CDR3 protein: CASSPRQPQSSGANVLTF
CDR3 DNA: TGTGCCAGCAGCCCCAGACAGCCTCAGAGCTCTGGGGCCAACGTCCTGACTTTC

D gene: NA
V gene: TRBV11-2
clone size: NA
J gene: TRBJ1-2
CDR3 protein: CASSPGGVGYGYTF
CDR3 DNA: TGTGCCAGCAGCCCGGGGGGAGTGGGGTATGGCTACACCTTC

D gene: TRBD1
V gene: TRBV4-2
clone size: few
J gene: TRBJ2-7
CDR3 protein: CASSPRDSSYEQYF
CDR3 DNA: TGTGCCAGCAGCCCCCGGGACAGCTCCTACGAGCAGTACTTC

D gene: TRBD1
V gene: TRBV10-3
clone size: NA
J gene: TRBJ2-7
CDR3 protein: CAISGQMYEQYF
CDR3 DNA: TGTGCCATCTCGGGACAGATGTACGAGCAGTACTTC

D gene: NA
V gene: TRBV30
clone size: NA
J gene: TRBJ2-7
CDR3 protein: CAWSEGEGVYEQYF
CDR3 DNA: TGTGCCTGGAGTGAGGGCGAGGGGGTATACGAGCAGTACTTC

D gene: TRBD1
V gene: TRBV6-1
clone size: NA
J gene: TRBJ1-4
CDR3 protein: CASSELGQGYEKLFF
CDR3 DNA: TGTGCCAGCAGTGAACTGGGACAGGGGTACGAAAAACTGTTTTTT

D gene: TRBD2
V gene: TRBV4-1
clone size: NA
J gene: TRBJ2-1
CDR3 protein: CASSHRSGGAYQDEQFF
CDR3 DNA: TGCGCCAGCAGTCACAGGAGCGGGGGGGCCTATCAGGATGAGCAGTTCTTC

D gene: NA
V gene: TRBV6-5
clone size: NA
J gene: TRBJ2-1
CDR3 protein: CASSYGLGNEQFF
CDR3 DNA: TGTGCCAGCAGTTACGGCCTTGGCAATGAGCAGTTCTTC

D gene: TRBD2
V gene: TRBV7-2
clone size: NA
J gene: TRBJ2-1
CDR3 protein: CASSLRDSGVSSSYNEQFF
CDR3 DNA: TGTGCCAGCAGCTTAAGGGATAGCGGGGTCTCCAGCTCCTACAATGAGCAGTTCTTC

D gene: NA
V gene: TRBV28
clone size: NA
J gene: TRBJ1-1
CDR3 protein: CASSPQGYTEAFF
CDR3 DNA: TGTGCCAGCAGTCCGCAGGGGTACACTGAAGCTTTCTTT

D gene: TRBD1
V gene: TRBV4-3
clone size: NA
J gene: TRBJ2-7
CDR3 protein: CASSLDRGKGAYEQYF
CDR3 DNA: TGCGCCAGCAGCTTGGACAGGGGAAAGGGCGCCTACGAGCAGTACTTC

D gene: NA
V gene: TRBV4-3
clone size: NA
J gene: TRBJ2-1
CDR3 protein: CASSQDVGINEQFF
CDR3 DNA: TGCGCCAGCAGCCAAGATGTCGGTATCAATGAGCAGTTCTTC

D gene: TRBD1
V gene: TRBV4-3
clone size: NA
J gene: TRBJ1-5
CDR3 protein: CASSPRQGAQPQHF
CDR3 DNA: TGCGCCAGCAGCCCACGACAGGGGGCCCAGCCCCAGCATTTT

D gene: TRBD2
V gene: TRBV5-5
clone size: once
J gene: TRBJ2-3
CDR3 protein: CASSLRLAGTQDTQYF
CDR3 DNA: TGTGCCAGCAGCCTAAGACTAGCGGGGACTCAGGATACGCAGTATTTT

D gene: TRBD2
V gene: TRBV12-5
clone size: NA
J gene: TRBJ2-7
CDR3 protein: CASGPPAGGPYEQYF
CDR3 DNA: TGTGCTAGTGGTCCCCCGGCGGGGGGACCCTACGAGCAGTACTTC

D gene: NA
V gene: TRBV29-1
clone size: NA
J gene: TRBJ2-5
CDR3 protein: CSVRGFLMGETQYF
CDR3 DNA: TGCAGCGTTAGGGGATTCCTCATGGGAGAGACCCAGTACTTC

D gene: NA
V gene: TRBV30
clone size: NA
J gene: TRBJ2-7
CDR3 protein: CAWSALGREQYF
CDR3 DNA: TGTGCCTGGAGTGCCCTGGGGCGCGAGCAGTACTTC

D gene: NA
V gene: TRBV5-6
clone size: NA
J gene: TRBJ2-3
CDR3 protein: CASSLVGLRTDTQYF
CDR3 DNA: TGTGCCAGCAGCTTGGTGGGACTTCGCACAGATACGCAGTATTTT

D gene: TRBD2
V gene: TRBV30
clone size: NA
J gene: TRBJ2-5
CDR3 protein: CAWSSGRGETQYF
CDR3 DNA: TGTGCCTGGAGTAGCGGGAGGGGAGAGACCCAGTACTTC

D gene: TRBD2
V gene: TRBV29-1
clone size: once
J gene: TRBJ2-7
CDR3 protein: CSVLTSGDYEQYF
CDR3 DNA: TGCAGCGTTCTGACTAGCGGGGACTACGAGCAGTACTTC

D gene: TRBD2
V gene: TRBV30
clone size: NA
J gene: TRBJ2-7
CDR3 protein: CAWRTPGEGRNYEQYF
CDR3 DNA: TGTGCCTGGAGGACCCCGGGGGAGGGCAGGAACTACGAGCAGTACTTC

D gene: TRBD2
V gene: TRBV7-8
clone size: NA
J gene: TRBJ2-5
CDR3 protein: CASSRTRQETQYF
CDR3 DNA: TGTGCCAGCAGTCGGACTAGACAAGAGACCCAGTACTTC

D gene: TRBD1
V gene: TRBV7-2
clone size: NA
J gene: TRBJ2-2
CDR3 protein: CASSGPGQGTGELFF
CDR3 DNA: TGTGCCAGCAGCGGCCCGGGACAGGGCACCGGGGAGCTGTTTTTT

D gene: NA
V gene: TRBV7-8
clone size: few
J gene: TRBJ1-5
CDR3 protein: CASSLVEGSNQPQHF
CDR3 DNA: TGTGCCAGCAGCCTCGTGGAGGGCAGCAATCAGCCCCAGCATTTT

D gene: TRBD1
V gene: TRBV5-6
clone size: NA
J gene: TRBJ1-2
CDR3 protein: CASSFGGQNYGYTF
CDR3 DNA: TGTGCCAGCAGCTTTGGGGGACAGAACTATGGCTACACCTTC

D gene: NA
V gene: TRBV5-6
clone size: few
J gene: TRBJ1-4
CDR3 protein: CASSLAADEKLFF
CDR3 DNA: TGTGCCAGCAGCTTGGCCGCGGATGAAAAACTGTTTTTT

D gene: NA
V gene: TRBV7-9
clone size: NA
J gene: TRBJ2-3
CDR3 protein: CASSAGTDTQYF
CDR3 DNA: TGTGCCAGCAGCGCGGGCACAGATACGCAGTATTTT

D gene: TRBD2
V gene: TRBV11-2
clone size: NA
J gene: TRBJ2-7
CDR3 protein: CASSSGGGAGYEQYF
CDR3 DNA: TGTGCCAGCAGTTCTGGCGGGGGTGCGGGCTACGAGCAGTACTTC

D gene: TRBD1
V gene: TRBV30
clone size: NA
J gene: TRBJ2-2
CDR3 protein: CAWSTGTGDAGELFF
CDR3 DNA: TGTGCCTGGAGTACCGGGACAGGGGACGCCGGGGAGCTGTTTTTT

D gene: NA
V gene: TRBV7-9
clone size: NA
J gene: TRBJ2-1
CDR3 protein: CASSLNSGNEQFF
CDR3 DNA: TGTGCCAGCAGCTTAAACAGTGGTAATGAGCAGTTCTTC

D gene: NA
V gene: TRBV2
clone size: NA
J gene: TRBJ1-1
CDR3 protein: CASSGLGRNTEAFF
CDR3 DNA: TGTGCCAGCAGTGGTCTAGGGAGGAACACTGAAGCTTTCTTT

D gene: NA
V gene: TRBV25-1
clone size: NA
J gene: TRBJ1-1
CDR3 protein: CASSQNTEAFF
CDR3 DNA: TGTGCCAGCAGTCAGAACACTGAAGCTTTCTTT

D gene: TRBD1
V gene: TRBV19
clone size: NA
J gene: TRBJ2-1
CDR3 protein: CASSVETGGYNEQFF
CDR3 DNA: TGTGCCAGTAGTGTTGAGACAGGGGGCTACAATGAGCAGTTCTTC

D gene: NA
V gene: TRBV6-5
clone size: NA
J gene: TRBJ1-1
CDR3 protein: CASRVDEAWNTEAFF
CDR3 DNA: TGTGCCAGCAGGGTGGATGAGGCCTGGAACACTGAAGCTTTCTTT

D gene: TRBD1
V gene: TRBV27
clone size: NA
J gene: TRBJ2-1
CDR3 protein: CAGSLTGTYNEQFF
CDR3 DNA: TGTGCCGGCAGTCTGACAGGGACCTACAATGAGCAGTTCTTC

D gene: TRBD2
V gene: TRBV7-8
clone size: NA
J gene: TRBJ2-7
CDR3 protein: CASSSWGTSGSSYEQYF
CDR3 DNA: TGTGCCAGCAGCTCTTGGGGGACTAGCGGGAGCTCCTACGAGCAGTACTTC

D gene: TRBD2
V gene: TRBV5-4
clone size: NA
J gene: TRBJ2-1
CDR3 protein: CASSPGTSGGNEQFF
CDR3 DNA: TGTGCCAGCAGCCCAGGGACTAGCGGGGGCAATGAGCAGTTCTTC

D gene: NA
V gene: TRBV25-1
clone size: NA
J gene: TRBJ1-1
CDR3 protein: CASSESGKGDLTEAFF
CDR3 DNA: TGTGCCAGCAGTGAAAGTGGGAAGGGGGACCTCACTGAAGCTTTCTTT

D gene: NA
V gene: TRBV5-1
clone size: NA
J gene: TRBJ2-5
CDR3 protein: CASSFRGYQETQYF
CDR3 DNA: TGCGCCAGCAGCTTTAGAGGGTACCAAGAGACCCAGTACTTC

D gene: NA
V gene: TRBV6-6
clone size: NA
J gene: TRBJ2-7
CDR3 protein: CASSYSSSGYEQYF
CDR3 DNA: TGTGCCAGCAGTTACTCGAGTTCGGGCTACGAGCAGTACTTC

D gene: NA
V gene: TRBV10-2
clone size: NA
J gene: TRBJ1-1
CDR3 protein: CASSESWGGIEAFF
CDR3 DNA: TGCGCCAGCAGTGAGTCATGGGGGGGCATTGAAGCTTTCTTT

D gene: NA
V gene: TRBV4-2
clone size: NA
J gene: TRBJ2-1
CDR3 protein: CASSQELAEDEQFF
CDR3 DNA: TGTGCCAGCAGCCAAGAGCTAGCCGAGGATGAGCAGTTCTTC

D gene: NA
V gene: TRBV2
clone size: NA
J gene: TRBJ2-5
CDR3 protein: CASSPPGEGETQYF
CDR3 DNA: TGTGCCAGCAGTCCCCCAGGGGAGGGGGAGACCCAGTACTTC

D gene: TRBD1
V gene: TRBV19
clone size: NA
J gene: TRBJ2-1
CDR3 protein: CASSISGTGPNEQFF
CDR3 DNA: TGTGCCAGTAGTATATCCGGGACAGGGCCGAATGAGCAGTTCTTC

D gene: NA
V gene: TRBV5-1
clone size: NA
J gene: TRBJ1-2
CDR3 protein: CASSLEFGGDGYGYTF
CDR3 DNA: TGCGCCAGCAGCTTGGAGTTTGGTGGAGATGGCTATGGCTACACCTTC

D gene: TRBD2
V gene: TRBV7-9
clone size: NA
J gene: TRBJ2-7
CDR3 protein: CASSLVGPGLAYEQYF
CDR3 DNA: TGTGCCAGCAGCTTAGTAGGCCCGGGACTAGCGTACGAGCAGTACTTC

D gene: NA
V gene: TRBV19
clone size: NA
J gene: TRBJ2-1
CDR3 protein: CASSMVQYNEQFF
CDR3 DNA: TGTGCCAGTAGTATGGTGCAGTACAATGAGCAGTTCTTC

D gene: NA
V gene: TRBV29-1
clone size: NA
J gene: TRBJ2-1
CDR3 protein: CSAWEGGYNEQFF
CDR3 DNA: TGCAGCGCCTGGGAGGGGGGGTACAATGAGCAGTTCTTC

D gene: TRBD2
V gene: TRBV7-9
clone size: NA
J gene: TRBJ2-7
CDR3 protein: CASSSLREAGGEQYF
CDR3 DNA: TGTGCCAGCAGCTCCCTCCGGGAGGCTGGGGGGGAGCAGTACTTC